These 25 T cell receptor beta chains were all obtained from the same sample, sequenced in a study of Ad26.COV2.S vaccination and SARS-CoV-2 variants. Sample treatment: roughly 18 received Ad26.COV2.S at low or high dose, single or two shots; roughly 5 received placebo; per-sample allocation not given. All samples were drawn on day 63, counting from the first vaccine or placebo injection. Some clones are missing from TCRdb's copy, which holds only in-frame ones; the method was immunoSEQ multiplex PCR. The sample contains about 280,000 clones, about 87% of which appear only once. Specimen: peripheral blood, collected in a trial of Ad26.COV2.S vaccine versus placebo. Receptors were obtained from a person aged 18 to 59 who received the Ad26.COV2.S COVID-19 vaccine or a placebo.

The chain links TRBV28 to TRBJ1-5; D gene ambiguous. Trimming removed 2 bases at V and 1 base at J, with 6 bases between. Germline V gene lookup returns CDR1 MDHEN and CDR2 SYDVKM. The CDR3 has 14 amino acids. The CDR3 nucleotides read TGTGCCAGCAGTTTAACTCAGAGCAATCAGCCCCAGCATTTT. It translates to CASSLTQSNQPQHF.

The CDR3 loop reads CASSEPPGAVGGYTF. The CDR3 DNA is TGTGCCAGCAGTGAGCCACCGGGGGCAGTCGGTGGCTACACCTTC. V and J are TRBV6-1 and TRBJ1-2; D possibly corresponds to TRBD1 (6 bases). This CDR3 is 15 amino acids long. V was cut by 3 bases and J by 7 bases, with 18 bases left in between. Germline CDR1 is MNHNS and CDR2 is SASEGT.

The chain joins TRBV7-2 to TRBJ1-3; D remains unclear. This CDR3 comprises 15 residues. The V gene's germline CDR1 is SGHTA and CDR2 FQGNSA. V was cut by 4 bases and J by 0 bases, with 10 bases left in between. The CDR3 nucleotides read TGTGCCAGCAGCTCCTTGGCGATCTCTGGAAACACCATATATTTT. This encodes CASSSLAISGNTIYF.

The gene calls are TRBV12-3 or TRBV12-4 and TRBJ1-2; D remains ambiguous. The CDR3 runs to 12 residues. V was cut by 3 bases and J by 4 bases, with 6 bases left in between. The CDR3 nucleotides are TGTGCCAGCAGTTTTAACCTCTATGGCTACACCTTC. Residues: CASSFNLYGYTF.

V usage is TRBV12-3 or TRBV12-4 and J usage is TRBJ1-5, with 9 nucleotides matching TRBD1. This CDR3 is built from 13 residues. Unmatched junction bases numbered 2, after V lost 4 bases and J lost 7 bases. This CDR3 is CASSWTGDQPQHF. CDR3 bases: TGTGCCAGCAGTTGGACAGGGGACCAGCCCCAGCATTTT.

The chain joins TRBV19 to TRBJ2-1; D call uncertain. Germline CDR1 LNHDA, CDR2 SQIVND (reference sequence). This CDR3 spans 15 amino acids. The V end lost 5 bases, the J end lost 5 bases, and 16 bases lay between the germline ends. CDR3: CASSLSRDRHNEQFF. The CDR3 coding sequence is TGTGCCAGTAGTTTAAGTAGAGATCGGCACAATGAGCAGTTCTTC.

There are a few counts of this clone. In DNA, the CDR3 is TGTGCCAGTAGTATAGGACTAGCGGGGCAAGAGACCCAGTACTTC. It encodes CASSIGLAGQETQYF. This chain uses TRBV19 with TRBJ2-5; 11 positions agree with TRBD2. Unmatched junction bases numbered 0, after V lost 1 base and J lost 2 bases. The CDR3 extends over 15 amino acids. Germline V gene data show CDR1 as LNHDA and CDR2 as SQIVND (reference sequence). Looking up the rest from reference TRBV19 and TRBJ2-5 gives the full variable domain: DGGITQSPKYLFRKEGQNVTLSCEQNLNHDAMYWYRQDPGQGLRLIYYSQIVNDFQKGDIAEGYSVSREKKESFPLTVTSAQKNPTAFYLCASSIGLAGQETQYFGPGTRLLVL.

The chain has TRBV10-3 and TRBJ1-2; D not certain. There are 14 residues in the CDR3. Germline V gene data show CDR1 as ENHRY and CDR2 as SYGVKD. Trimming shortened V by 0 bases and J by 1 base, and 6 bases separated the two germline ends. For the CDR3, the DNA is TGTGCCATCAGTGAGTCCTACAGTAACTATGGCTACACCTTC. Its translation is CAISESYSNYGYTF.

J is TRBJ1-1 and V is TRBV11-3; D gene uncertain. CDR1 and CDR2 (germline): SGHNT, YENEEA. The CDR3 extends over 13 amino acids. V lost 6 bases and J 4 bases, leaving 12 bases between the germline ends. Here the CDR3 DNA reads TGTGCCAGCAGTCACGGGTTGGGCACTGAAGCTTTCTTT. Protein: CASSHGLGTEAFF. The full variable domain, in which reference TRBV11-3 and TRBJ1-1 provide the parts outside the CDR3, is EAGVVQSPRYKIIEKKQPVAFWCNPISGHNTLYWYLQNLGQGPELLIRYENEEAVDDSQLPKDRFSAERLKGVDSTLKIQPAELGDSAVYLCASSHGLGTEAFFGQGTRLTVV.

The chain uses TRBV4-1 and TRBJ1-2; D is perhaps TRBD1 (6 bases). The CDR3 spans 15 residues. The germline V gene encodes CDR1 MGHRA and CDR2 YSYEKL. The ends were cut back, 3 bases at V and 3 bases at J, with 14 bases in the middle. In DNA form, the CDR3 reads TGCGCCAGCAGCCAGGCGCGGGGGCAGGACTATGGCTACACCTTC. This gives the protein CASSQARGQDYGYTF.

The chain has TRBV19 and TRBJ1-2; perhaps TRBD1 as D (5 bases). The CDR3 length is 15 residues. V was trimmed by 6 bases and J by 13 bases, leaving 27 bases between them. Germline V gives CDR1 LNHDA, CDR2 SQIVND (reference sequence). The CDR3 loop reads CASRGEGAGRIFGTF. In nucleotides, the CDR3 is TGTGCCAGTAGAGGGGAAGGGGCAGGGCGAATTTTCGGCACCTTC. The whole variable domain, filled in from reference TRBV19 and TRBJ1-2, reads DGGITQSPKYLFRKEGQNVTLSCEQNLNHDAMYWYRQDPGQGLRLIYYSQIVNDFQKGDIAEGYSVSREKKESFPLTVTSAQKNPTAFYLCASRGEGAGRIFGTFGSGTRLTVV.

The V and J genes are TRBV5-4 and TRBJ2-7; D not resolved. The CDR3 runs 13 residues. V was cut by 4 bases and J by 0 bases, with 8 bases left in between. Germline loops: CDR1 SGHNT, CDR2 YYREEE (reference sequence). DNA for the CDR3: TGTGCCAGCAGCCCAAGGGACTCCTACGAGCAGTACTTC. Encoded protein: CASSPRDSYEQYF.

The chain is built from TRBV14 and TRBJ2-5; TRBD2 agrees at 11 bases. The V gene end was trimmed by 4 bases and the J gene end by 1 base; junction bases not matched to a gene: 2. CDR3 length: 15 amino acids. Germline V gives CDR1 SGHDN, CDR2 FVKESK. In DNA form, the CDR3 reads TGTGCCAGCAGCCGACTAGCGGGACTCCAAGAGACCCAGTACTTC. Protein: CASSRLAGLQETQYF.

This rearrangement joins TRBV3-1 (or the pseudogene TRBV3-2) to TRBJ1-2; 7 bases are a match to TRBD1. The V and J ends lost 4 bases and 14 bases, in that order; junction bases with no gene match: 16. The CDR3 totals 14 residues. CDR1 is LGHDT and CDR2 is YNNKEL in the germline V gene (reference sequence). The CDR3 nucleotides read TGTGCCAGCAGCCCTGGACAGGTGCTGAATTCGCAAACCTTC. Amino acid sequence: CASSPGQVLNSQTF.

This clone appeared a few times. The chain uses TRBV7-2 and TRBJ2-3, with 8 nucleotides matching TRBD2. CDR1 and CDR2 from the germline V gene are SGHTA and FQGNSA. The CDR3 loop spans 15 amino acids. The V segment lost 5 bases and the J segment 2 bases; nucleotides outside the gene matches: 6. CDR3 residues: CASSVSGGPTDTQYF. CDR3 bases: TGTGCCAGCAGCGTCTCGGGGGGGCCCACAGATACGCAGTATTTT.

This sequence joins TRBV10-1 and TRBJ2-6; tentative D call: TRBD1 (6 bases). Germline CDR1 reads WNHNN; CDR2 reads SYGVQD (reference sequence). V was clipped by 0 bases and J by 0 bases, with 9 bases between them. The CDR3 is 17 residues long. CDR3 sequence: CASSESRGSSGANVLTF. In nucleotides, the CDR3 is TGCGCCAGCAGTGAGTCCAGGGGAAGCTCTGGGGCCAACGTCCTGACTTTC.

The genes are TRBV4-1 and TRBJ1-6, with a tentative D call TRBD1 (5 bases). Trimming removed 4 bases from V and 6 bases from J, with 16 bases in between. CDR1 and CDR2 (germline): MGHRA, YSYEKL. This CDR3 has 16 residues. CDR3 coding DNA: TGCGCCAGCAGCCGAGAGGCGGGGGTAGGTAATTCACCCCTCCACTTT. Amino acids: CASSREAGVGNSPLHF.

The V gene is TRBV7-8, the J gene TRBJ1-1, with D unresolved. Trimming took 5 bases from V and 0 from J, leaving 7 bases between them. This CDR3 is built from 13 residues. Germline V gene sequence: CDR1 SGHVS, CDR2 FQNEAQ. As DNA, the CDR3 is TGTGCCAGCAGCCATACAGTGAACACTGAAGCTTTCTTT. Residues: CASSHTVNTEAFF.

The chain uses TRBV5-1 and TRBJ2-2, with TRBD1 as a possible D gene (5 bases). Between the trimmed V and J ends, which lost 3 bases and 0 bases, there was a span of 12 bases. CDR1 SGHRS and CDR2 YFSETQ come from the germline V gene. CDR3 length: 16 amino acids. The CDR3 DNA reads TGCGCCAGCAGCTCAACAGGATCCACGAACACCGGGGAGCTGTTTTTT. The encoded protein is CASSSTGSTNTGELFF.

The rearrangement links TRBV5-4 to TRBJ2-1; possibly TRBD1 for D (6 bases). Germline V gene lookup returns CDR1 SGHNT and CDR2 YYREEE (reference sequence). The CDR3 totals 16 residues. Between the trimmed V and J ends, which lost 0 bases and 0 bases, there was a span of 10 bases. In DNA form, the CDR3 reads TGTGCCAGCAGCTTGGGTGACAGGAGCTCCTACAATGAGCAGTTCTTC. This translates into CASSLGDRSSYNEQFF.

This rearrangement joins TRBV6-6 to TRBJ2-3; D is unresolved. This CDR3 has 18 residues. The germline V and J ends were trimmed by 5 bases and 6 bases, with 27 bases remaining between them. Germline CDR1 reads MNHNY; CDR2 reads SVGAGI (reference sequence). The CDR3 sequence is CASSPKNFGAKESDTQYF. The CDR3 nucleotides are TGTGCCAGCAGTCCCAAGAACTTTGGTGCCAAGGAGTCCGATACGCAGTATTTT.

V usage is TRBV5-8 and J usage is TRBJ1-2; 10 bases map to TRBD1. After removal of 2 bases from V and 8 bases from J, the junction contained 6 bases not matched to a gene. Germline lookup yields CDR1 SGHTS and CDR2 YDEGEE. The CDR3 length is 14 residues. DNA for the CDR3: TGTGCCAGCAGCTTTGCGTGGACAGGGGGAGGCTACACCTTC. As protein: CASSFAWTGGGYTF.

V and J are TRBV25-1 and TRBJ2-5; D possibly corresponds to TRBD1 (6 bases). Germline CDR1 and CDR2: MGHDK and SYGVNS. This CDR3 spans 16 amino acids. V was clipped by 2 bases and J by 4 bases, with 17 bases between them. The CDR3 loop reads CASSELNGQNRETQYF. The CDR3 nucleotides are TGTGCCAGCAGTGAACTCAATGGACAGAACCGAGAGACCCAGTACTTC. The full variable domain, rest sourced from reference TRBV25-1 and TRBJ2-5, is EADIYQTPRYLVIGTGKKITLECSQTMGHDKMYWYQQDPGMELHLIHYSYGVNSTEKGDLSSESTVSRIRTEHFPLTLESARPSHTSQYLCASSELNGQNRETQYFGPGTRLLVL.

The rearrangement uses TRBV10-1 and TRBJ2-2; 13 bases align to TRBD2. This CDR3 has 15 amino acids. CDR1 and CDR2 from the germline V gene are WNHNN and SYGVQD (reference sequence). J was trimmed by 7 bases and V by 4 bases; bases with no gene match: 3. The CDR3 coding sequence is TGCGCCAGCAGTGGGGGACTAGCGGGAATCGGGGAGCTGTTTTTT. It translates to CASSGGLAGIGELFF.

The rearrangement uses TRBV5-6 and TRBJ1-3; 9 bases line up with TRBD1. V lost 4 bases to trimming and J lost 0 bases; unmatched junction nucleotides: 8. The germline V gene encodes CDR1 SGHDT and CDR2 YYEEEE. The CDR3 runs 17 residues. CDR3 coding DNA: TGTGCCAGCAGCGGTACCGGACAGGGGATCTCTGGAAACACCATATATTTT. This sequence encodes CASSGTGQGISGNTIYF.